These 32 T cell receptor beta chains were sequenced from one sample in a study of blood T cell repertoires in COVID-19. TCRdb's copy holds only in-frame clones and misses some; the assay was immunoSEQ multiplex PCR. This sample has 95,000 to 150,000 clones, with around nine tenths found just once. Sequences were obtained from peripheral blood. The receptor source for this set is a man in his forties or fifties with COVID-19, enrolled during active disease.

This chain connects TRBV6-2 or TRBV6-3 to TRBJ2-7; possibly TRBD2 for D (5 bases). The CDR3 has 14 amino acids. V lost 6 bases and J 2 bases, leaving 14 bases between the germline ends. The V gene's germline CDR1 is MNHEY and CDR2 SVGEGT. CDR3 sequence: CASSLPVSAYEQYV. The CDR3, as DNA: TGTGCCAGCAGCCTTCCGGTTAGCGCCTACGAGCAGTACGTC.

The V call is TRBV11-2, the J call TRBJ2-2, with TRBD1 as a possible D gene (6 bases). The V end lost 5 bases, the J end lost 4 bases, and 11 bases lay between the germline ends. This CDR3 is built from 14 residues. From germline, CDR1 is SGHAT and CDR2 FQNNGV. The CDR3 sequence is CASSRGTSTGELFF. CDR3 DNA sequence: TGTGCCAGCAGCCGTGGGACAAGCACCGGGGAGCTGTTTTTT.

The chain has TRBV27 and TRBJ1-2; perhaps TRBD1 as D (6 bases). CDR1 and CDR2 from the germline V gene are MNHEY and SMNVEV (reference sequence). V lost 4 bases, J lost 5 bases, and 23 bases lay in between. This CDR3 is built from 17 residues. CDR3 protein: CASSSIRGTGLWYGYTF. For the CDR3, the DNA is TGTGCCAGCAGTTCAATTAGGGGAACAGGGTTGTGGTATGGCTACACCTTC.

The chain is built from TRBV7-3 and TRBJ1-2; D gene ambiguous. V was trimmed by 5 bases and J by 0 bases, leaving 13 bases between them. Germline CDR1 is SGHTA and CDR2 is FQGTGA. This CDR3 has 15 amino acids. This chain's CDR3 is CASSAQTDSNYGYTF. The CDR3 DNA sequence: TGTGCCAGCAGCGCCCAGACTGATTCTAACTATGGCTACACCTTC.

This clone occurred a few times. This chain's CDR3 is CASSYSATGVYEQYF. The DNA of the CDR3 is TGTGCCAGCAGTTACTCCGCGACGGGGGTCTACGAGCAGTACTTC. The gene calls are TRBV6-2 or TRBV6-3 and TRBJ2-7; weak D call: TRBD2 (6 bases). Trimming removed 0 bases at V and 3 bases at J, with 12 bases between. This CDR3 has 15 residues. In germline, CDR1 is MNHEY, CDR2 SVGEGT.

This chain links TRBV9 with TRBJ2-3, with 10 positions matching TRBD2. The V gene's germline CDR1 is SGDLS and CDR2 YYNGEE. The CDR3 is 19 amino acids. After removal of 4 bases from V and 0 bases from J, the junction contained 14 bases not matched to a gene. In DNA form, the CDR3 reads TGTGCCAGCAGCACCGGACAGGGACCGGGACTAGCGAGCACAGATACGCAGTATTTT. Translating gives CASSTGQGPGLASTDTQYF. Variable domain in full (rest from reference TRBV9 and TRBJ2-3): DSGVTQTPKHLITATGQRVTLRCSPRSGDLSVYWYQQSLDQGLQFLIQYYNGEERAKGNILERFSAQQFPDLHSELNLSSLELGDSALYFCASSTGQGPGLASTDTQYFGPGTRLTVL.

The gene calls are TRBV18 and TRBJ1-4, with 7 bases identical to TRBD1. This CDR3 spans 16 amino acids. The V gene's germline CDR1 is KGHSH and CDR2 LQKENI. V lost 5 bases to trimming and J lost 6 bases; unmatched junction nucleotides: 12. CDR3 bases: TGTGCCAGCTCAAGGGGACAGCCAGGGGCGGATGAAAAACTGTTTTTT. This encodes CASSRGQPGADEKLFF.

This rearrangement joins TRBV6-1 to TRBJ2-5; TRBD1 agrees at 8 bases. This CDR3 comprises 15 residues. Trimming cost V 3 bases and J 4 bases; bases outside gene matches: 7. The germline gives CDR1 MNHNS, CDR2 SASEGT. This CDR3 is CASSEQTGVGETQYF. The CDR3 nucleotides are TGTGCCAGCAGTGAGCAGACAGGGGTGGGAGAGACCCAGTACTTC.

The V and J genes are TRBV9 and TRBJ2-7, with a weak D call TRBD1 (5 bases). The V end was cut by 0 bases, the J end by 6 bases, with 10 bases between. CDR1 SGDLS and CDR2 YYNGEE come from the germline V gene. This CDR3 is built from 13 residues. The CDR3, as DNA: TGTGCCAGCAGCGTAGAACAGGCCTCCGAGCAGTACTTC. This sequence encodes CASSVEQASEQYF.

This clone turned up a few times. CDR3 region: CASSQGTSGRMGAFTDTQYF. In DNA, the CDR3 is TGCGCCAGCAGCCAAGGGACTAGCGGGAGAATGGGGGCGTTCACAGATACGCAGTATTTT. The chain couples TRBV4-1 to TRBJ2-3; 13 bases line up with TRBD2. This CDR3 spans 20 amino acids. Trimming cost V 1 base and J 2 bases; bases outside gene matches: 12. CDR1 MGHRA and CDR2 YSYEKL come from the germline V gene.

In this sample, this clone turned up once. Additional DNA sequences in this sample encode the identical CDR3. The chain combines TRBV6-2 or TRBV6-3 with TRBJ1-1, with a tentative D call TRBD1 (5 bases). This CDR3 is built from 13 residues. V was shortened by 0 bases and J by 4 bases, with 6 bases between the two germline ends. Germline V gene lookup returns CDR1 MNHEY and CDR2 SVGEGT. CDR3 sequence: CASSYSGGTEAFF. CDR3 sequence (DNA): TGTGCCAGCAGTTACTCCGGGGGCACTGAAGCTTTCTTT.

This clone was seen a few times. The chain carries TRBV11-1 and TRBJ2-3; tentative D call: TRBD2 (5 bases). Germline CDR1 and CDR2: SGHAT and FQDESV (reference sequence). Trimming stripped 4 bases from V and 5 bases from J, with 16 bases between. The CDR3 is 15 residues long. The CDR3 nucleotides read TGTGCCAGCAGCTATTCACGCAATCGGGGAGATACGCAGTATTTT. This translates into CASSYSRNRGDTQYF.

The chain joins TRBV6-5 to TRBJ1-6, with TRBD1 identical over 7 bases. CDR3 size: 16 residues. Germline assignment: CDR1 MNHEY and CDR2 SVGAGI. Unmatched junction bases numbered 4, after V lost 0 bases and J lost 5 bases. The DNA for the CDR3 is TGTGCCAGCAGTTACTCACAGGGGTTCCATAATTCACCCCTCCACTTT. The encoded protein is CASSYSQGFHNSPLHF.

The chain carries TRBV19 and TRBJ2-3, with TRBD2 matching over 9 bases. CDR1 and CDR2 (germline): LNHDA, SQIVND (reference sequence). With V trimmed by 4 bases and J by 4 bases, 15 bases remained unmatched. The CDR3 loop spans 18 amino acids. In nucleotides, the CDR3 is TGTGCCAGTAGTAGCCCCGGGGCAATAGCGGGAGTCTCAGATACGCAGTATTTT. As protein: CASSSPGAIAGVSDTQYF. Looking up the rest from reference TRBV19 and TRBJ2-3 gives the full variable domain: DGGITQSPKYLFRKEGQNVTLSCEQNLNHDAMYWYRQDPGQGLRLIYYSQIVNDFQKGDIAEGYSVSREKKESFPLTVTSAQKNPTAFYLCASSSPGAIAGVSDTQYFGPGTRLTVL.

The CDR3 is CASSSGKRNEKLFF. DNA of the CDR3: TGTGCCAGCAGCTCCGGAAAGAGGAATGAAAAACTGTTTTTT. The chain carries TRBV7-6 and TRBJ1-4; D remains ambiguous. The CDR3 has 14 amino acids. Germline V lookup: CDR1 SGHVS, CDR2 FNYEAQ. V lost 4 bases, J lost 5 bases, and 11 bases lay in between. Drawing the rest from reference TRBV7-6 and TRBJ1-4, the complete variable domain is GAGVSQSPRYKVTKRGQDVALRCDPISGHVSLYWYRQALGQGPEFLTYFNYEAQQDKSGLPNDRFSAERPEGSISTLTIQRTEQRDSAMYRCASSSGKRNEKLFFGSGTQLSVL.

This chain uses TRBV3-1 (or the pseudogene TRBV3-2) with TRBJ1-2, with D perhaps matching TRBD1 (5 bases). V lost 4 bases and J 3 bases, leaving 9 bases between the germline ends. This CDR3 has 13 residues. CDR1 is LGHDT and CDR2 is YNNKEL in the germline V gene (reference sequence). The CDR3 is CASSRRVDYGYTF. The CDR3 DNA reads TGTGCCAGCAGCCGCAGGGTTGACTATGGCTACACCTTC.

The CDR3 sequence is CASSESEFGTGLPPRPQHF. CDR3 nucleotides: TGCGCCAGCAGTGAGTCGGAATTCGGGACAGGGCTCCCCCCGCGTCCCCAGCATTTT. The chain has TRBV10-1 and TRBJ1-5, with 9 bases that match TRBD1. Germline CDR1 is WNHNN and CDR2 is SYGVQD (reference sequence). Trimming took 0 bases from V and 10 from J; bases not matched to a gene: 19. The CDR3 runs to 19 residues.

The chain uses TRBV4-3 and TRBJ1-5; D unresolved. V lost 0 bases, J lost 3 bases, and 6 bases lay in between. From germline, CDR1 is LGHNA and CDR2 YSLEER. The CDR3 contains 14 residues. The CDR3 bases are TGCGCCAGCAGCCAAGATCCAAACAATCAGCCCCAGCATTTT. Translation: CASSQDPNNQPQHF.

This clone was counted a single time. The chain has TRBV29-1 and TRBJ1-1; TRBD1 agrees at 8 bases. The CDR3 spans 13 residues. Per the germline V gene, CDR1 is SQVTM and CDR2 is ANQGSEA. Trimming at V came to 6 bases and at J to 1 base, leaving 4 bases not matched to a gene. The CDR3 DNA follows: TGCAGCGTAGGACAGGGAAGGAACACTGAAGCTTTCTTT. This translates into CSVGQGRNTEAFF.

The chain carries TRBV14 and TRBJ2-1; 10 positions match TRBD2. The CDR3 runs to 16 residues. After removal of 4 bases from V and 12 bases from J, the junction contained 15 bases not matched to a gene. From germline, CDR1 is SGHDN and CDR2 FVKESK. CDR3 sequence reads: CASSLRTSGNLRGQFF. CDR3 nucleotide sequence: TGTGCCAGCAGCCTCCGGACTAGCGGAAACCTTCGGGGGCAGTTCTTC.

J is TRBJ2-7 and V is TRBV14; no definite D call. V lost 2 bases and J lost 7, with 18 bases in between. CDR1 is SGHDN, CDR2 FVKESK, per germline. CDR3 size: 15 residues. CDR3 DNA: TGTGCCAGCAGCCAAAGCGTCGGGTCCTCGGGTGAGCAGTACTTC. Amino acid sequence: CASSQSVGSSGEQYF.

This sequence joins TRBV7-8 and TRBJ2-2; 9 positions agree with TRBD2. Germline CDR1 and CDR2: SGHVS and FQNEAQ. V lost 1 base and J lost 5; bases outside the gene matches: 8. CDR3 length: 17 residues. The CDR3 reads CASSLDPVAGGTGELFF. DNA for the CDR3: TGTGCCAGCAGCTTAGATCCGGTGGCGGGAGGGACCGGGGAGCTGTTTTTT.

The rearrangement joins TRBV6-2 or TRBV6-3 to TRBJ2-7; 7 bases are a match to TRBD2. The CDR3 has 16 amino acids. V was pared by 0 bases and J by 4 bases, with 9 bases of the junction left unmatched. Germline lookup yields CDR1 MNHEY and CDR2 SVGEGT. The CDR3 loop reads CASSYSAFTGGYEQYF. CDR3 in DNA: TGTGCCAGCAGTTACTCAGCTTTTACGGGGGGTTACGAGCAGTACTTC.

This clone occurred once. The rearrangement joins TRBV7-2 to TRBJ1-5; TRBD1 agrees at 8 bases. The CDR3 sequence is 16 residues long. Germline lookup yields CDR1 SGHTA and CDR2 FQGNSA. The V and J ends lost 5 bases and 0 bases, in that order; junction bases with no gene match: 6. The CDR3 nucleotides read TGTGCCAGCAGCCCCGGACAGGGATCTAGCAATCAGCCCCAGCATTTT. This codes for CASSPGQGSSNQPQHF.

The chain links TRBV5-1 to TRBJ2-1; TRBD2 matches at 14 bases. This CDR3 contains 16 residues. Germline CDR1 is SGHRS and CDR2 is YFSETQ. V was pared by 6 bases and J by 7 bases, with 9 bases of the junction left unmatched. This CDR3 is CASTLYGTSGSNEQFF. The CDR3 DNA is TGCGCCAGCACCCTTTACGGGACTAGCGGGAGTAATGAGCAGTTCTTC.

CDR3 DNA: TGTGCCAGCAGCTTAGGAGGGACAGCTCAAGAGACCCAGTACTTC. It codes for CASSLGGTAQETQYF. The chain links TRBV7-9 to TRBJ2-5; 7 bases line up with TRBD1. CDR1 and CDR2 from the germline V gene are SEHNR and FQNEAQ (reference sequence). V lost 1 base, J lost 2 bases, and 4 bases stayed unmatched. The CDR3 has 15 residues.

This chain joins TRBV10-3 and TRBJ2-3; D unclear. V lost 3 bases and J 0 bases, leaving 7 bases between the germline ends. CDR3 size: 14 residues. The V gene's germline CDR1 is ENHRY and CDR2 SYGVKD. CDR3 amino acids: CAISDITSTDTQYF. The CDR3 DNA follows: TGTGCCATCAGTGATATCACTAGCACAGATACGCAGTATTTT.

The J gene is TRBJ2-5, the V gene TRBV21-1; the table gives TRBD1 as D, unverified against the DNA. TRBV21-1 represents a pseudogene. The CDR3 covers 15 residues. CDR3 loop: CASSKGGQCEETQYF. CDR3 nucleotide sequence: TGTGCCAGCAGCAAAGGGGGACAGTGCGAAGAGACCCAGTACTTC.

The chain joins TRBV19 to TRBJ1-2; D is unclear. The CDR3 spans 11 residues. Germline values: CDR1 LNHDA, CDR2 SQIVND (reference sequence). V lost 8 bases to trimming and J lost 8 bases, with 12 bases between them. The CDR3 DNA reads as TGTGCCAGTTCGGGGATAGGGGGCTACACCTTC. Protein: CASSGIGGYTF.

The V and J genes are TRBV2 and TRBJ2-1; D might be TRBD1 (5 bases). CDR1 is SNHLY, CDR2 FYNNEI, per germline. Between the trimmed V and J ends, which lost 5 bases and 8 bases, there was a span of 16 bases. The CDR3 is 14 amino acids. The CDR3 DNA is TGTGCCAGCAGTCCCGGGTCTCAGGGCTATGAGCAGTTCTTC. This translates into CASSPGSQGYEQFF.

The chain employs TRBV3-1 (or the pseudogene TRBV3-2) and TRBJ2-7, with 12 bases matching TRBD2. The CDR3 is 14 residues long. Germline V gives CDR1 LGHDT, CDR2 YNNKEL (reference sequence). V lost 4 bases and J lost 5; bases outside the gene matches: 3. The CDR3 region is CASSPTSGSHEQYV. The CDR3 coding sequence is TGTGCCAGCAGCCCGACTAGCGGGAGCCACGAGCAGTACGTC.

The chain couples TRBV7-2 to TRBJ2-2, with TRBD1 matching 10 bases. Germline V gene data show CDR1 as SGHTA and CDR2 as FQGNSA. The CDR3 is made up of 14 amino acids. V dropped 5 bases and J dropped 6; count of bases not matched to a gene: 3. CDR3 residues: CASSRQGAAGELFF. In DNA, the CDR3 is TGTGCCAGCAGCAGACAGGGGGCAGCCGGGGAGCTGTTTTTT.